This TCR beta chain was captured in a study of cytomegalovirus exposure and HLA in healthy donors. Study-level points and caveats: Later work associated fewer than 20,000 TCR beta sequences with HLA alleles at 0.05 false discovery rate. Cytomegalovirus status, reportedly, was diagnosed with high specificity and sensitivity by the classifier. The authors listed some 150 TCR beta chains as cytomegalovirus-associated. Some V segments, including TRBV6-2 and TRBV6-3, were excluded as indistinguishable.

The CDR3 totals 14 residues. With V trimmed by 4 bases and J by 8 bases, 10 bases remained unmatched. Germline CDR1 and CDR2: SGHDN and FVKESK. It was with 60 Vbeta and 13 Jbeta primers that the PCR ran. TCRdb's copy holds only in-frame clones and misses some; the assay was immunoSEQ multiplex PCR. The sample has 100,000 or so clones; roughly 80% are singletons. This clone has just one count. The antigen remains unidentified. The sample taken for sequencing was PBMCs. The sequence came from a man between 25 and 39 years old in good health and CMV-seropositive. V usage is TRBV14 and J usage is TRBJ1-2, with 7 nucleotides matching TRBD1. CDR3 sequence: CASSPQGSPSGYTF. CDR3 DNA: TGTGCCAGCAGCCCACAGGGGTCTCCCAGCGGCTACACCTTC.